This T cell receptor beta chain was captured by sequencing in a study of shared clonotypes between healthy human individuals. Study observations and caveats: Generation probabilities of non-shared clonotypes were lower (relative to those shared by all four donors).

Of note for this clone: The antigen is not known.

TCRdb keeps only in-frame clones here, not all; method: immunoSEQ multiplex PCR. The data contain more than 550,000 clones, under 95% of them seen just once; the ten biggest clones take up roughly 24%. Germline V gives CDR1 SGHNT, CDR2 YYREEE (reference sequence). The CDR3 totals 16 residues. The J segment lost 8 bases and the V segment lost 4 bases, leaving 7 bases of the junction unmatched. Naive CD8 populations comprised CD45RO-negative cells positively selected for CCR7, excluding terminally differentiated effector memory CD45RA+ cells. Adult donors, all healthy and HIV-negative, had no recent acute infections or vaccinations. Adults of Caucasian background living in Nashville, Tennessee made up all donors.

The receptor's source is a man aged 25 to 40 in good health. The rearrangement uses TRBV5-4 and TRBJ2-1; TRBD2 aligns across 15 bases. What was sequenced was naive CD8+ T cells sorted from blood. The CDR3: CASSPGTSGRMDEQFF. Here the CDR3 DNA reads TGTGCCAGCAGCCCGGGGACTAGCGGGAGGATGGATGAGCAGTTCTTC.